The rows below give T cell receptor beta chains drawn from one sample of a study of CD8+ T cells in alopecia areata. Repertoires were generated with immunoSEQ multiplex PCR, while TCRdb's copy carries only in-frame clones and drops some. The top ten hold roughly 16% of the sample, which has 140,000 to 150,000 clones, about 90% seen once. The sequencing here drew on CD8+ T cells sorted from blood, taken at week 0. The receptors here all came from a human donor with alopecia areata. CDR3s include the opening cysteine and the closing phenylalanine or tryptophan. D genes are given only for firm matches. Not all rows give a size; the values are once, few, many and, for expanded clones, a class.

-	TRBV5-1	-	TRBJ2-3	CASSLGTSKGDTQYF	TGCGCCAGCAGCTTGGGTACCTCCAAAGGGGATACGCAGTATTTT
-	TRBV29-1	TRBD1	TRBJ2-1	CSVGQGIYNEQFF	TGCAGCGTAGGACAGGGTATCTACAATGAGCAGTTCTTC
-	TRBV7-9	-	TRBJ2-7	CASSSRGSYEQYF	TGTGCCAGCAGCTCCAGGGGCTCCTACGAGCAGTACTTC
-	TRBV9	-	TRBJ2-6	CASSPRHLSGASVLTF	TGTGCCAGCAGCCCTCGTCATCTCTCTGGGGCCAGCGTCCTGACTTTC
-	TRBV7-2	-	TRBJ2-5	CASSLGRSPETQYF	TGTGCCAGCAGCTTGGGGCGTAGTCCAGAGACCCAGTACTTC
-	TRBV7-2	TRBD2	TRBJ2-1	CASSFAGEREQFF	TGTGCCAGCAGCTTCGCGGGAGAGCGCGAGCAGTTCTTC
-	TRBV29-1	-	TRBJ2-2	CSVEDHSVGAAGELFF	TGTAGCGTTGAAGATCACTCCGTGGGGGCAGCCGGGGAGCTGTTTTTT
few	TRBV11-2	-	TRBJ1-5	CASSSTPGQPQHF	TGTGCCAGCAGCTCCACACCGGGGCAGCCCCAGCATTTT
-	TRBV27	-	TRBJ2-2	CASTPLVNTGELFF	TGTGCCAGCACCCCCCTAGTGAACACCGGGGAGCTGTTTTTT
-	TRBV14	TRBD1	TRBJ2-5	CASSQGTGRETQYF	TGTGCCAGCAGCCAAGGGACAGGACGAGAGACCCAGTACTTC
-	TRBV14	-	TRBJ2-7	CASSQDGQLYTPSYEQYF	TGTGCCAGCAGCCAAGACGGGCAACTCTACACCCCTTCCTACGAGCAGTACTTC
-	TRBV11-2	-	TRBJ2-2	CASSPLTGELFF	TGTGCCAGCAGCCCCCTCACCGGGGAGCTGTTTTTT
few	TRBV6-6	TRBD1	TRBJ1-1	CASSSGQGVAEAFF	TGTGCCAGCAGTTCGGGACAGGGGGTAGCTGAAGCTTTCTTT
-	TRBV30	-	TRBJ2-2	CAPEVDTNTGELFF	TGTGCCCCCGAGGTGGACACGAACACCGGGGAGCTGTTTTTT
-	TRBV4-1	TRBD1	TRBJ1-1	CASSQEGTVNTEAFF	TGCGCCAGCAGCCAAGAAGGGACAGTAAACACTGAAGCTTTCTTT
-	TRBV5-4	-	TRBJ2-7	CASSPRDTVHEQYF	TGTGCCAGCAGCCCACGGGACACCGTCCACGAGCAGTACTTC
-	TRBV29-1	-	TRBJ2-1	CSVSFTNSNNEQFF	TGCAGCGTTTCCTTTACTAACTCCAACAATGAGCAGTTCTTC
-	TRBV7-7	-	TRBJ1-3	CASSLDAGNTIYF	TGTGCCAGCAGCTTGGATGCTGGAAACACCATATATTTT
once	TRBV7-9	TRBD1	TRBJ2-1	CASSYRDRARNEQFF	TGTGCCAGCAGCTACCGGGACAGGGCCCGAAATGAGCAGTTCTTC
-	TRBV29-1	TRBD1	TRBJ2-1	CRQEFGTGGTNYNEQFF	TGCAGGCAGGAGTTCGGGACAGGGGGGACTAACTACAATGAGCAGTTCTTC
-	TRBV10-3	TRBD1	TRBJ2-7	CAISEGTGVSYEQYF	TGTGCCATCAGTGAGGGGACAGGGGTATCCTACGAGCAGTACTTC
-	TRBV12-5	TRBD1	TRBJ2-7	CASGFPGTDPYEQYF	TGTGCTAGTGGTTTTCCCGGGACAGACCCCTACGAGCAGTACTTC
-	TRBV27	-	TRBJ1-2	CASRWGAGYTF	TGTGCCAGCAGATGGGGGGCTGGCTACACCTTC
-	TRBV6-6	-	TRBJ2-7	CASSYSRRGAEDEQYF	TGTGCCAGCAGTTACTCACGCCGGGGGGCCGAGGACGAGCAGTACTTC
once	TRBV7-9	TRBD2	TRBJ2-1	CASSSPLAGGPPDNEQFF	TGTGCCAGCAGCTCCCCTCTAGCGGGGGGGCCTCCTGACAATGAGCAGTTCTTC
once	TRBV6-6	TRBD1	TRBJ1-1	CASRVGTGGFDTEAFF	TGTGCCAGCAGAGTCGGGACAGGGGGCTTTGACACTGAAGCTTTCTTT
-	TRBV29-1	-	TRBJ1-4	CSVGGAPNEKLFF	TGCAGCGTCGGCGGGGCTCCTAATGAAAAACTGTTTTTT
-	TRBV19	-	TRBJ1-1	CASSNTGYIEAFF	TGTGCCAGTAGTAATACCGGGTATATCGAAGCTTTCTTT
-	TRBV7-9	TRBD1	TRBJ2-7	CASSQGTAYEQYF	TGTGCCAGCAGCCAGGGGACAGCCTACGAGCAGTACTTC
-	TRBV7-8	-	TRBJ2-3	CASSPYKGTQYF	TGTGCCAGCAGCCCATATAAGGGAACGCAGTATTTT
-	TRBV7-9	-	TRBJ2-1	CASSRPSLQNEQFF	TGTGCCAGCAGCCGACCCAGCCTACAGAATGAGCAGTTCTTC
few	TRBV7-9	-	TRBJ2-5	CASSFSQETQYF	TGTGCCAGCAGCTTTTCTCAAGAGACCCAGTACTTC
-	TRBV7-7	-	TRBJ2-2	CASSLEVSGELFF	TGTGCTAGCAGCTTAGAAGTTTCCGGGGAGCTGTTTTTT
few	TRBV5-4	TRBD2	TRBJ2-5	CASSLHGTSGTQETQYF	TGTGCCAGCAGCTTGCACGGGACTAGCGGGACTCAAGAGACCCAGTACTTC
once	TRBV7-9	TRBD2	TRBJ2-7	CASSGGTIAFYEQYF	TGTGCCAGCAGCGGGGGGACTATCGCGTTCTACGAGCAGTACTTC
-	TRBV4-1	TRBD2	TRBJ2-1	CASSRQRGQYNEQFF	TGCGCCAGCAGCCGACAGCGGGGGCAATACAATGAGCAGTTCTTC
-	TRBV30	-	TRBJ2-1	CAWINSPNEQFF	TGTGCCTGGATAAACTCCCCCAATGAGCAGTTCTTC
-	TRBV29-1	TRBD1	TRBJ2-2	CSVVTGQSTNTGELFF	TGCAGCGTTGTGACGGGACAGAGTACGAACACCGGGGAGCTGTTTTTT
-	TRBV2	TRBD1	TRBJ2-7	CATIGNTGGTYEQYF	TGTGCCACCATAGGGAATACAGGGGGCACGTACGAGCAGTACTTC
once	TRBV5-1	TRBD1	TRBJ1-2	CASSSGQEGGYTF	TGCGCCAGCAGCTCCGGACAGGAGGGGGGCTACACCTTC
-	TRBV29-1	-	TRBJ2-2	CSVLLGRTGELFF	TGCAGCGTTCTGTTAGGCCGCACCGGGGAGCTGTTTTTT
-	TRBV30	-	TRBJ2-2	CAWSVRSTGELFF	TGTGCCTGGAGTGTACGGTCCACCGGGGAGCTGTTTTTT
-	TRBV5-1	-	TRBJ2-7	CASSPDWNYEQYF	TGCGCCAGCAGCCCGGACTGGAACTACGAGCAGTACTTC
-	TRBV30	-	TRBJ2-3	CAWSVIGTPTDTQYF	TGTGCCTGGAGTGTAATAGGGACGCCAACAGATACGCAGTATTTT
-	TRBV5-1	-	TRBJ2-1	CASSFNSNEQFF	TGCGCCAGCAGCTTTAACTCCAATGAGCAGTTCTTC
-	TRBV6-4	-	TRBJ2-2	CASSESADTNTGELFF	TGTGCCAGCAGTGAATCCGCGGATACGAACACCGGGGAGCTGTTTTTT
-	TRBV7-9	-	TRBJ1-3	CASRRRRGAENTIYF	TGTGCCAGCAGGCGTCGTAGGGGGGCCGAAAACACCATATATTTT
-	TRBV29-1	-	TRBJ1-2	CSVGGAPPNYGYTF	TGCAGCGTTGGAGGGGCACCACCCAACTATGGCTACACCTTC
-	TRBV6-5	-	TRBJ2-7	CASSYGHKSYEQYF	TGTGCCAGCAGTTACGGTCACAAATCCTACGAGCAGTACTTC
-	TRBV29-1	-	TRBJ2-1	CSVESGPGLDEQFF	TGCAGCGTTGAATCCGGACCAGGTCTGGATGAGCAGTTCTTC
-	TRBV7-9	-	TRBJ2-3	CASSPPTRLSTDTQYF	TGTGCCAGCAGCCCCCCGACTAGGCTGAGCACAGATACGCAGTATTTT